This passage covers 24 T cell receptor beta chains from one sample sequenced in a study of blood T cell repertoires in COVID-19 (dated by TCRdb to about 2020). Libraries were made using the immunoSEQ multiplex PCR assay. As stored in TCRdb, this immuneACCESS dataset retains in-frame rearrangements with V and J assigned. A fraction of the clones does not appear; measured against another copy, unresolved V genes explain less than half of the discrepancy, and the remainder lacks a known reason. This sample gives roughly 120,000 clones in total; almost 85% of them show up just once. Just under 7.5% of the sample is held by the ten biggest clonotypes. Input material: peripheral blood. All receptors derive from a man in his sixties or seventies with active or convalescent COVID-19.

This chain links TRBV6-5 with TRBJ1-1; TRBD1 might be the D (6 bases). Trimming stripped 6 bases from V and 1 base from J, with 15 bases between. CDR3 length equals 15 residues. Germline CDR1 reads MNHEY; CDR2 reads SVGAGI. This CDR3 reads CASSAGAVGNTEAFF. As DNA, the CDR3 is TGTGCCAGCAGCGCAGGGGCAGTAGGGAACACTGAAGCTTTCTTT.

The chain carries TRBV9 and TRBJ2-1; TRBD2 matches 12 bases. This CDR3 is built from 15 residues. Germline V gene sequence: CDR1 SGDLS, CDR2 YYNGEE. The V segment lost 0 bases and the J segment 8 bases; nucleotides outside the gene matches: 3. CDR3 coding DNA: TGTGCCAGCAGCGTAGGGACTAGCGGGGCGTATGAGCAGTTCTTC. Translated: CASSVGTSGAYEQFF.

The DNA for the CDR3 is TGTGCCAGCAGCTTAAGCGGCGGGAAAGAAGCTTTCTTT. Its translation: CASSLSGGKEAFF. The gene calls are TRBV11-2 and TRBJ1-1, with D unclear. The germline V gene encodes CDR1 SGHAT and CDR2 FQNNGV. Trimming cost V 2 bases and J 8 bases, with 12 bases left between them. This CDR3 comprises 13 residues.

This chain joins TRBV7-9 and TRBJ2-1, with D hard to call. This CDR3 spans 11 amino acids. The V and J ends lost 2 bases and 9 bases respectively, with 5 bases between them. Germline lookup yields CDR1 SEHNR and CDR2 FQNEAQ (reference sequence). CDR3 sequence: CASSLNREQFF. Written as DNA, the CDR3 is TGTGCCAGCAGCTTAAATCGTGAGCAGTTCTTC.

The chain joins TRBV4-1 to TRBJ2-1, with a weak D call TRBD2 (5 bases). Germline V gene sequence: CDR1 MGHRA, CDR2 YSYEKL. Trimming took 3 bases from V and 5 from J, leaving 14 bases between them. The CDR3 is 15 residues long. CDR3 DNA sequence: TGCGCCAGCAGCCATGTGGGGAGCATGCACAATGAGCAGTTCTTC. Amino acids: CASSHVGSMHNEQFF.

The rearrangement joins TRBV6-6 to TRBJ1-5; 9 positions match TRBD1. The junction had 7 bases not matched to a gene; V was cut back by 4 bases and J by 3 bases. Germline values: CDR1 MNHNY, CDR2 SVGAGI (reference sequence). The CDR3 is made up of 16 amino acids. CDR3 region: CASSSEGTGNNQPQHF. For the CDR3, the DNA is TGTGCCAGCAGTTCAGAAGGGACAGGGAACAATCAGCCCCAGCATTTT.

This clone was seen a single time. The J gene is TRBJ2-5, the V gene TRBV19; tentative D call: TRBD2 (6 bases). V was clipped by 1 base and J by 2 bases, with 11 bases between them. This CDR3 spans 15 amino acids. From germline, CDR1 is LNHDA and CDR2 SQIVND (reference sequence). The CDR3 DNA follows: TGTGCCAGTAGTATAGCGGGGGAACGACAAGAGACCCAGTACTTC. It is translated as CASSIAGERQETQYF.

The CDR3 bases are TGTGCCACCAGCAGAGAACTACGGGTGGCCAAAAACATTCAGTACTTC. Translating gives CATSRELRVAKNIQYF. V is TRBV15 and J is TRBJ2-4; D gene uncertain. The length of the CDR3 is 16 residues. With 0 bases removed from V and 1 base from J, the gap between germline ends came to 10 bases. CDR1 is LNHNV and CDR2 is YYDKDF in the germline V gene (reference sequence).

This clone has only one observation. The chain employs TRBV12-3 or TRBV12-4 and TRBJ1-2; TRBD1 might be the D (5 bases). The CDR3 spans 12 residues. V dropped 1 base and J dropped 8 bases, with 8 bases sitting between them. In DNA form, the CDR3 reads TGTGCCAGCAGTTTAGGGGGCAGCGGCTACACCTTC. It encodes CASSLGGSGYTF.

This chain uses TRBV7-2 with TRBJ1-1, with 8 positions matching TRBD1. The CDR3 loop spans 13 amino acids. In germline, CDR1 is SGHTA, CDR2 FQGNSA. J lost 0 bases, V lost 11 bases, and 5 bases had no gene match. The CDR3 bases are TGTGCCGCTGGACAGGGTCTGAACACTGAAGCTTTCTTT. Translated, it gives CAAGQGLNTEAFF.

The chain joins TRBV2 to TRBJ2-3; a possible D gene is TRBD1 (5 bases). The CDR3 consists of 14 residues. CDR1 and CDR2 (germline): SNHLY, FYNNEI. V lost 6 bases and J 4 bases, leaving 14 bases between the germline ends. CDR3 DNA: TGTGCCAGCAGGGAACAGGCTGTGGCAGATACGCAGTATTTT. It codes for CASREQAVADTQYF.

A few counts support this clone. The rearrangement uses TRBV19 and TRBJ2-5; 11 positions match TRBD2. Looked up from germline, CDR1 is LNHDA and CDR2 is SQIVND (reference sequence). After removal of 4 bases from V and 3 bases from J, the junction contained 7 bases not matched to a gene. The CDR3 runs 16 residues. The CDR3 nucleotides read TGTGCCAGTAGTAGGGGGACTAGCGGACGCGAAGAGACCCAGTACTTC. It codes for CASSRGTSGREETQYF. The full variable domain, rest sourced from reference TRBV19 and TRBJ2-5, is DGGITQSPKYLFRKEGQNVTLSCEQNLNHDAMYWYRQDPGQGLRLIYYSQIVNDFQKGDIAEGYSVSREKKESFPLTVTSAQKNPTAFYLCASSRGTSGREETQYFGPGTRLLVL.

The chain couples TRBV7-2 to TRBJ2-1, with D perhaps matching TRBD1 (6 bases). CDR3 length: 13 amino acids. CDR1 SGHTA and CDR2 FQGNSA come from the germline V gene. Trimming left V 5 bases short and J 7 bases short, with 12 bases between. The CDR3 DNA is TGTGCCAGCAGCACCACGACAGGTAATGAGCAGTTCTTC. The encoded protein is CASSTTTGNEQFF.

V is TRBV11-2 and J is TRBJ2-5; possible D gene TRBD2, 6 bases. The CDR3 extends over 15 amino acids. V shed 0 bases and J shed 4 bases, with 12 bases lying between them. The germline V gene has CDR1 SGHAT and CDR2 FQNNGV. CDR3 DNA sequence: TGTGCCAGCAGCTTAGATCTCAGACTAGTAGAGACCCAGTACTTC. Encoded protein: CASSLDLRLVETQYF.

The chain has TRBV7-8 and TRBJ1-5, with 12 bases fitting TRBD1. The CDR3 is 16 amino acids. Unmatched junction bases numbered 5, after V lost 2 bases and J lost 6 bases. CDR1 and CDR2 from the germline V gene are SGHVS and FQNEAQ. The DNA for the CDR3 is TGTGCCAGCAGCTTAAGGGACAGGGGGCTTGGTCAGCCCCAGCATTTT. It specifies CASSLRDRGLGQPQHF.

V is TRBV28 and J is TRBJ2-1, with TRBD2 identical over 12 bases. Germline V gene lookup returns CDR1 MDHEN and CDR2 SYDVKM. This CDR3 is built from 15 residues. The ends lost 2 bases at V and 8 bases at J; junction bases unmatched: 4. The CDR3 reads CASSLRTSGNYEQFF. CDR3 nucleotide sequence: TGTGCCAGCAGTTTAAGGACTAGCGGGAACTATGAGCAGTTCTTC. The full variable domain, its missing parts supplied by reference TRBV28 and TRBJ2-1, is DVKVTQSSRYLVKRTGEKVFLECVQDMDHENMFWYRQDPGLGLRLIYFSYDVKMKEKGDIPEGYSVSREKKERFSLILESASTNQTSMYLCASSLRTSGNYEQFFGPGTRLTVL.

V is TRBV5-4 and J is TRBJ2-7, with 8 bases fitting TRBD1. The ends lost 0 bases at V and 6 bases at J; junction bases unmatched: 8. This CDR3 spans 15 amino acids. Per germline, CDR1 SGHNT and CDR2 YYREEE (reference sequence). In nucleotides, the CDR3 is TGTGCCAGCAGCTTGGTTGGGGGGACAGGTGGCGAGCAGTACTTC. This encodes CASSLVGGTGGEQYF.

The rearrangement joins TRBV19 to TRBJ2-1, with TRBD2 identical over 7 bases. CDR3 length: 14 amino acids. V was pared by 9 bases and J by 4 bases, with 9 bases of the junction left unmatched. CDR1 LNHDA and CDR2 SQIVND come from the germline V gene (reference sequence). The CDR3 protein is CASARGGGYNEQFF. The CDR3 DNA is TGTGCCAGCGCGCGTGGGGGGGGTTACAATGAGCAGTTCTTC.

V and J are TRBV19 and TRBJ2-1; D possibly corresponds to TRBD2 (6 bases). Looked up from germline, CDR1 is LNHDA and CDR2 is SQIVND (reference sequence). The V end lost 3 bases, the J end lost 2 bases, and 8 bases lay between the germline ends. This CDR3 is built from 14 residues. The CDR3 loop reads CASSIGTPYNEQFF. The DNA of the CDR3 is TGTGCCAGTAGTATTGGGACTCCCTACAATGAGCAGTTCTTC.

CDR3 in amino acids: CASSLGGTSGAYNEQFF. The CDR3 DNA follows: TGTGCCAGCAGCTTAGGGGGTACTAGCGGGGCCTACAATGAGCAGTTCTTC. The chain joins TRBV5-5 to TRBJ2-1; 10 bases fit TRBD2. The CDR3 consists of 17 residues. The V and J ends lost 2 bases and 2 bases, in that order; junction bases with no gene match: 7. CDR1 is SGHKS and CDR2 is YYEKEE in the germline V gene (reference sequence).

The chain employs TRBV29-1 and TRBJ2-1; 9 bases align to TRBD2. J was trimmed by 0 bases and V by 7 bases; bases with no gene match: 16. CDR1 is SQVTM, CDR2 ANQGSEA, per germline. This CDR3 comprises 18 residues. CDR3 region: CSAGLIGLATRSYNEQFF. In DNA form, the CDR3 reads TGCAGCGCGGGGCTGATCGGACTAGCGACACGCTCCTACAATGAGCAGTTCTTC.

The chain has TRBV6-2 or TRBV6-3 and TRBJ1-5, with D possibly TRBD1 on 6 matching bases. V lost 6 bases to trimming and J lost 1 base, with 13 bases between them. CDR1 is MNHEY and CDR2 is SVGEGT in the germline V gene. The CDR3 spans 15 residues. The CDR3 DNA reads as TGTGCCAGCAGCCCACCAACAGGGAGCAATCAGCCCCAGCATTTT. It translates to CASSPPTGSNQPQHF.

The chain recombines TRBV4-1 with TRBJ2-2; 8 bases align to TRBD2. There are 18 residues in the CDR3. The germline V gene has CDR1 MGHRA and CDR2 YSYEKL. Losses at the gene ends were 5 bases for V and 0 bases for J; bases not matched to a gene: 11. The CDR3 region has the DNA TGCGCCAGCAGCTTTACGGGGATAGCGGGGCCGAACACCGGGGAGCTGTTTTTT. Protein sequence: CASSFTGIAGPNTGELFF.

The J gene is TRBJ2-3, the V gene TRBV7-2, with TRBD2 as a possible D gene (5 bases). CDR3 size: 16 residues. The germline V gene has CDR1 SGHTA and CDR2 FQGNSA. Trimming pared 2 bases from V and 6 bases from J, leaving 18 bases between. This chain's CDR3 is CASSLLGRAPGDTQYF. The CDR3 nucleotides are TGTGCCAGCAGCTTACTGGGTCGGGCCCCGGGGGATACGCAGTATTTT.